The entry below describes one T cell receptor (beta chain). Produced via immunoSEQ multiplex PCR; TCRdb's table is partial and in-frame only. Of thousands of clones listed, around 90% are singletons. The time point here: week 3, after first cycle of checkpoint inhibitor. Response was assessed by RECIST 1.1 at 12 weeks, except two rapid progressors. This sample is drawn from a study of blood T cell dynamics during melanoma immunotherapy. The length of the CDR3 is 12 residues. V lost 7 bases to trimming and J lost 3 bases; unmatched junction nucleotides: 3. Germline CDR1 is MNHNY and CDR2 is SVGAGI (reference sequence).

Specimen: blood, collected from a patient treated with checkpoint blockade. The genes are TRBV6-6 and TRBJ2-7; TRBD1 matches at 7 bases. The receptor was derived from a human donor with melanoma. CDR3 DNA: TGTGCCAGCAATGACAGGGTCTACGAGCAGTACTTC. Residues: CASNDRVYEQYF.